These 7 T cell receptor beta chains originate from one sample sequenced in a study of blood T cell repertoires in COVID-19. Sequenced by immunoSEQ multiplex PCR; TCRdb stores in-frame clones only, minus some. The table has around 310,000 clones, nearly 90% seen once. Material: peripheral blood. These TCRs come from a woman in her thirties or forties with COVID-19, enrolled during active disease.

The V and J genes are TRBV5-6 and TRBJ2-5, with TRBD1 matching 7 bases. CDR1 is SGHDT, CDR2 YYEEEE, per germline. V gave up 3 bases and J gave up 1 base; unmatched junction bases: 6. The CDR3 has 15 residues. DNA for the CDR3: TGTGCCAGCAGCTGGCGGGCAGGGGGCCAAGAGACCCAGTACTTC. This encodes CASSWRAGGQETQYF.

The CDR3 nucleotides read TGTGCCAGCAGCTGGCGGGGGGGGCCCTACGAGCAGTACTTC. This gives the protein CASSWRGGPYEQYF. The chain combines TRBV5-4 with TRBJ2-7; 9 bases are shared with TRBD2. Germline lookup yields CDR1 SGHNT and CDR2 YYREEE (reference sequence). The CDR3 sequence is 14 residues long. V lost 3 bases to trimming and J lost 2 bases; unmatched junction nucleotides: 3.

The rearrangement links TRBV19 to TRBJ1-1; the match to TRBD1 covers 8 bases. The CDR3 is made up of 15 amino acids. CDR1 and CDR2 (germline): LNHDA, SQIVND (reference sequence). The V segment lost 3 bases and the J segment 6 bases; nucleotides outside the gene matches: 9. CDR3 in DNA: TGTGCCAGTAGTATGAACAGGGGGGAGATCGCTGAAGCTTTCTTT. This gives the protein CASSMNRGEIAEAFF.

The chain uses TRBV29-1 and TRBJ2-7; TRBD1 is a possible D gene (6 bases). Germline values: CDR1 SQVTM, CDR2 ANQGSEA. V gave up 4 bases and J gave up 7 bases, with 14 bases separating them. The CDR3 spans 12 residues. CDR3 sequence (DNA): TGCAGCGTTGCGGACAGTTATACGGAGCAGTACTTC. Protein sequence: CSVADSYTEQYF.

In DNA form, the CDR3 reads TGTGCCAGCAGCGTAACGGGGAGCGGGAGGTCCTTCCTGCAGTATTTT. It specifies CASSVTGSGRSFLQYF. The chain is built from TRBV9 and TRBJ2-3; 9 nucleotides align to TRBD2. The germline V gene has CDR1 SGDLS and CDR2 YYNGEE. The J segment lost 11 bases and the V segment lost 1 base, leaving 14 bases of the junction unmatched. The CDR3 totals 16 residues.

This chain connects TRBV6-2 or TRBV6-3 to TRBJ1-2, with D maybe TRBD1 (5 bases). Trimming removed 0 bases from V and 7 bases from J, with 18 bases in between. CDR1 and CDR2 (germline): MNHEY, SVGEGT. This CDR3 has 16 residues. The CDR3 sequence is CASSYSRGRTGGGYTF. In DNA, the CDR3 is TGTGCCAGCAGTTACTCGAGGGGCCGGACCGGGGGTGGCTACACCTTC.

CDR3 amino acids: CASSLASGETQYF. The CDR3 coding sequence is TGTGCCAGCAGCTTAGCGAGCGGGGAGACCCAGTACTTC. The rearrangement joins TRBV7-9 to TRBJ2-5; D is possibly TRBD2 (6 bases). This CDR3 comprises 13 residues. Trimming removed 0 bases from V and 5 bases from J, with 7 bases in between. Germline lookup yields CDR1 SEHNR and CDR2 FQNEAQ (reference sequence).